Presented here are 13 T cell receptor beta chains from one specimen sequenced in a study of T cells in Graves' hyperthyroidism and ophthalmopathy. TCR beta CDR3 regions were amplified from RNA transcripts. In the first-round RT-PCR of the TCR CDR3, the HTBI primer set was used. TCRdb called the multiplex PCR reads again in MiXCR, with one record for every CDR3 protein. The data show about 590,000 distinct CDR3 sequences, approximately 15% seen once. Sequencing was done on a sample of blood. The receptors here all came from a young woman with Graves' ophthalmopathy.

The chain is built from TRBV19 and TRBJ2-2, with 8 nucleotides matching TRBD2. This CDR3 spans 14 amino acids. CDR1 is LNHDA, CDR2 SQIVND, per germline (reference sequence). With V trimmed by 4 bases and J by 6 bases, 4 bases remained unmatched. The CDR3 coding sequence is TGTGCCAGTAGTACGCTAGCGGGCGCCGGGGAGCTGTTTTTT. It codes for CASSTLAGAGELFF. Variable domain in full (rest from reference TRBV19 and TRBJ2-2): DGGITQSPKYLFRKEGQNVTLSCEQNLNHDAMYWYRQDPGQGLRLIYYSQIVNDFQKGDIAEGYSVSREKKESFPLTVTSAQKNPTAFYLCASSTLAGAGELFFGEGSRLTVL.

This clonotype was detected many times. The V and J genes are TRBV6-5 and TRBJ1-3; possible D gene TRBD1, 5 bases. The CDR3 extends over 16 amino acids. The V and J ends lost 2 bases and 0 bases respectively, with 11 bases between them. The V gene's germline CDR1 is MNHEY and CDR2 SVGAGI. CDR3 in DNA: TGTGCCAGCAGTTACGCCCCAGGGAGCTCTGGAAACACCATATATTTT. Translation gives CASSYAPGSSGNTIYF.

Many counts were recorded for this clonotype. This chain links TRBV3-1 with TRBJ1-2; D not resolved. The V end was cut by 4 bases, the J end by 0 bases, with 12 bases between. The CDR3 is 15 residues long. CDR1 LGHDT and CDR2 YNNKEL come from the germline V gene (reference sequence). CDR3 DNA: TGTGCCAGCAGCCGGAGTGAGGAGACTAACTATGGCTACACCTTC. Residues: CASSRSEETNYGYTF. The variable domain in full, with the rest retrieved from reference TRBV3-1 and TRBJ1-2, is DTAVSQTPKYLVTQMGNDKSIKCEQNLGHDTMYWYKQDSKKFLKIMFSYNNKELIINETVPNRFSPKSPDKAHLNLHINSLELGDSAVYFCASSRSEETNYGYTFGSGTRLTVV.

This chain links TRBV7-6 with TRBJ1-3; D is unresolved. The V gene's germline CDR1 is SGHVS and CDR2 FNYEAQ. The CDR3 extends over 15 amino acids. The V and J ends lost 3 bases and 0 bases respectively, with 9 bases between them. The CDR3 reads CASSFRWGSGNTIYF. For the CDR3, the DNA is TGTGCCAGCAGCTTTAGATGGGGCTCTGGAAACACCATATATTTT.

The CDR3 coding sequence is TGTGCCAGTAGGAGGGTTCCCGGGGAGACCCAGTACTTC. As protein: CASRRVPGETQYF. The V and J genes are TRBV19 and TRBJ2-5; D may be TRBD2 (5 bases). In germline, CDR1 is LNHDA, CDR2 SQIVND (reference sequence). The CDR3 has 13 amino acids. The V end was cut by 6 bases, the J end by 5 bases, with 13 bases between.

In its sample, this clonotype was seen many times. The rearrangement uses TRBV6-2 or TRBV6-3 and TRBJ2-1; D uncertain. The CDR3 covers 15 residues. The germline V gene encodes CDR1 MNHEY and CDR2 SVGEGT. Between the trimmed V and J ends, which lost 5 bases and 3 bases, there was a span of 14 bases. CDR3 coding DNA: TGTGCCAGCAGTGCCCGGACCTCCCACTACAATGAGCAGTTCTTC. It yields the protein CASSARTSHYNEQFF.

A few counts support this clonotype. The chain couples TRBV9 to TRBJ2-2; 9 bases are shared with TRBD2. V dropped 1 base and J dropped 3; count of bases not matched to a gene: 4. Germline CDR1 is SGDLS and CDR2 is YYNGEE. There are 16 residues in the CDR3. The CDR3 DNA reads as TGTGCCAGCAGCGTACGTAGCGGGAGTTACACCGGGGAGCTGTTTTTT. It specifies CASSVRSGSYTGELFF.

There are many counts of this clonotype. The V call is TRBV29-1, the J call TRBJ2-7; no firm D call. Germline assignment: CDR1 SQVTM and CDR2 ANQGSEA. V gave up 4 bases and J gave up 4 bases, with 14 bases separating them. The CDR3 is 13 amino acids. CDR3 nucleotides: TGCAGCGTTGCTTTTACAAGTCCTTACGAGCAGTACTTC. It specifies CSVAFTSPYEQYF.

Many counts were recorded for this clonotype. V is TRBV20-1 and J is TRBJ2-4, with 8 bases identical to TRBD1. The CDR3 is made up of 17 amino acids. The V gene's germline CDR1 is DFQATT and CDR2 SNEGSKA (reference sequence). V trimming: 0 bases; J trimming: 0 bases; junction bases outside the gene matches: 7. CDR3 sequence reads: CSARDRGTGIAKNIQYF. The CDR3 DNA reads as TGCAGTGCTAGAGATCGAGGGACAGGAATAGCCAAAAACATTCAGTACTTC.

This clonotype was picked up many times. A much larger clone is a single base away; this may be a read error. The gene calls are TRBV3-1 and TRBJ2-1; the D gene is possibly TRBD2 (6 bases). This CDR3 is 13 amino acids long. CDR1 and CDR2 from the germline V gene are LGHDT and YNNKEL (reference sequence). The chain's CDR3 is CASNQGRYNEQFF. CDR3 in DNA: TGTGCCAGCAACCAAGGGAGGTACAATGAGCAGTTCTTC.

This chain links TRBV5-6 with TRBJ2-3, with 7 bases matching TRBD2. The CDR3 is made up of 19 amino acids. Per germline, CDR1 SGHDT and CDR2 YYEEEE. The J segment lost 4 bases and the V segment lost 4 bases, leaving 21 bases of the junction unmatched. CDR3 nucleotide sequence: TGTGCCAGCAGCGACACCCCGCAACTAGCGAAGAAGGGCGCAGATACGCAGTATTTT. Encoded protein: CASSDTPQLAKKGADTQYF.

J is TRBJ2-1 and V is TRBV9; tentatively, D is TRBD2 (6 bases). The CDR3 runs to 15 residues. Per the germline V gene, CDR1 is SGDLS and CDR2 is YYNGEE. Trimming took off 0 bases at V and 5 bases at J, with 12 bases between the two ends. Here the CDR3 reads CASSVDGSEHNEQFF. CDR3 DNA: TGTGCCAGCAGCGTAGACGGGAGTGAACACAATGAGCAGTTCTTC. Variable domain in full (rest from reference TRBV9 and TRBJ2-1): DSGVTQTPKHLITATGQRVTLRCSPRSGDLSVYWYQQSLDQGLQFLIQYYNGEERAKGNILERFSAQQFPDLHSELNLSSLELGDSALYFCASSVDGSEHNEQFFGPGTRLTVL.

Only one count was recorded for this clonotype. The CDR3 DNA sequence: TGCAGTGCTGCAGGCTCAACGGAGCAGTACTTC. It specifies CSAAGSTEQYF. The chain carries TRBV20-1 and TRBJ2-7; D is uncertain. The CDR3 extends over 11 amino acids. V was shortened by 5 bases and J by 7 bases, with 12 bases between the two germline ends. Germline loops: CDR1 DFQATT, CDR2 SNEGSKA (reference sequence).